Listed here are 3 T cell receptor beta chains from one sample, sequenced in a study of identical twins. Via MiXCR, TCRdb re-called the 5' RACE reads, giving one row per CDR3 protein. Here the sample spans roughly 250,000 distinct CDR3 sequences, roughly 7% being singletons. This sample was shared with a second study, whose subject was yellow fever vaccine responses in identical twins.

Input material: memory (CD45RO+) T cells sorted from blood. The receptor source for this set is a woman younger than 35 in good health.

The V call is TRBV29-1, the J call TRBJ2-1; D is perhaps TRBD2 (6 bases). CDR3 length: 14 amino acids. CDR1 is SQVTM, CDR2 ANQGSEA, per germline. V lost 7 bases and J 2 bases, leaving 15 bases between the germline ends. The CDR3 is CSAEPTSPYNEQFF. In nucleotides, the CDR3 is TGCAGCGCCGAACCCACTAGCCCCTACAATGAGCAGTTCTTC.

At least ten counts were recorded for this clonotype. The rearrangement joins TRBV6-4 to TRBJ2-2; tentatively, D is TRBD1 (5 bases). Between the trimmed V and J ends, which lost 0 bases and 6 bases, there was a span of 5 bases. CDR1 MRHNA and CDR2 SNTAGT come from the germline V gene. The CDR3 covers 13 residues. CDR3 region: CASSDSGAGELFF. The DNA of the CDR3 is TGTGCCAGCAGTGACTCAGGGGCCGGGGAGCTGTTTTTT.

V and J are TRBV20-1 and TRBJ1-2; a possible D gene is TRBD1 (6 bases). Trimming cost V 0 bases and J 4 bases, with 15 bases left between them. This CDR3 comprises 15 residues. Germline V gene data show CDR1 as DFQATT and CDR2 as SNEGSKA (reference sequence). The CDR3 sequence is CSARDLGGRGYGYTF. CDR3 coding DNA: TGCAGTGCTAGAGATCTTGGGGGGCGCGGCTATGGCTACACCTTC.